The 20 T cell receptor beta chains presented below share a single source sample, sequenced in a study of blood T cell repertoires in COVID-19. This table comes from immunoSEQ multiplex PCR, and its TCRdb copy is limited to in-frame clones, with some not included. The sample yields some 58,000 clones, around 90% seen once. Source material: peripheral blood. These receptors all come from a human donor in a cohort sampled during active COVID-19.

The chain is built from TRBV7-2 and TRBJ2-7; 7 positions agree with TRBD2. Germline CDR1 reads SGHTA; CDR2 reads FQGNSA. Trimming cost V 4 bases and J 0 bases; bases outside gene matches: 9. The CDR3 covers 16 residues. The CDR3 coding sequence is TGTGCCAGCAGCTACTCCCCTAGCGGCGGCTCCTACGAGCAGTACTTC. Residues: CASSYSPSGGSYEQYF.

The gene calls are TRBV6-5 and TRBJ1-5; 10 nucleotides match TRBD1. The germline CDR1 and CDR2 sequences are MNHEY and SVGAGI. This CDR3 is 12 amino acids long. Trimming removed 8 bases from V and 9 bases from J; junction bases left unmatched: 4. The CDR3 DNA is TGTGCCAGCGGGGACAGGGGAAGGCCCCAGCATTTT. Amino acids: CASGDRGRPQHF.

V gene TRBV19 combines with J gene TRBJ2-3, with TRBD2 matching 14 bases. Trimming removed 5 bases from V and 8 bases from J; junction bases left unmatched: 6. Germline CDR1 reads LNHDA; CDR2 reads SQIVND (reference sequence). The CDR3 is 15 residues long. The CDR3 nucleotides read TGTGCCAGTAGTCTGAGACTAGCGGGAGGGGGTACGCAGTATTTT. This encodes CASSLRLAGGGTQYF. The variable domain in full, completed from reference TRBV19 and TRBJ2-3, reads DGGITQSPKYLFRKEGQNVTLSCEQNLNHDAMYWYRQDPGQGLRLIYYSQIVNDFQKGDIAEGYSVSREKKESFPLTVTSAQKNPTAFYLCASSLRLAGGGTQYFGPGTRLTVL.

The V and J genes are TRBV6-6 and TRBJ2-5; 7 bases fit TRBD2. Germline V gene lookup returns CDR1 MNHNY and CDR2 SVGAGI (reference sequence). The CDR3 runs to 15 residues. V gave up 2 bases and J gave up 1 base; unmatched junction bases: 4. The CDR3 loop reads CASSYPLAGQETQYF. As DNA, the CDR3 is TGTGCCAGCAGTTACCCATTAGCGGGCCAAGAGACCCAGTACTTC.

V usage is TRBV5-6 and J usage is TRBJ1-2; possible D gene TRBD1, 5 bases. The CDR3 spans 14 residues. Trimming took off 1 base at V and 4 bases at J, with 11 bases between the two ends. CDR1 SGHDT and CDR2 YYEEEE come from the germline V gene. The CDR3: CASSLRRGSYGYTF. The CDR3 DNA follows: TGTGCCAGCAGCTTGCGAAGGGGAAGCTATGGCTACACCTTC.

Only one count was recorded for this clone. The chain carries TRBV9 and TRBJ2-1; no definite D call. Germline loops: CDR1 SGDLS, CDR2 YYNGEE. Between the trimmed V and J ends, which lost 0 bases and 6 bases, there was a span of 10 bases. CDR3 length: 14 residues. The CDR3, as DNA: TGTGCCAGCAGCGTAGCGGTTGCGTCCAATGAGCAGTTCTTC. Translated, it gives CASSVAVASNEQFF. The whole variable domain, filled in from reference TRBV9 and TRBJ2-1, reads DSGVTQTPKHLITATGQRVTLRCSPRSGDLSVYWYQQSLDQGLQFLIQYYNGEERAKGNILERFSAQQFPDLHSELNLSSLELGDSALYFCASSVAVASNEQFFGPGTRLTVL.

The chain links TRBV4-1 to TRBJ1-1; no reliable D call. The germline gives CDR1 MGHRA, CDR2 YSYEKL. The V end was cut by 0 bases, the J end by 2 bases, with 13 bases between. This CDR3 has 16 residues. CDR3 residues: CASSQEGAWFNTEAFF. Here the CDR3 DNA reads TGCGCCAGCAGCCAAGAGGGCGCCTGGTTCAACACTGAAGCTTTCTTT.

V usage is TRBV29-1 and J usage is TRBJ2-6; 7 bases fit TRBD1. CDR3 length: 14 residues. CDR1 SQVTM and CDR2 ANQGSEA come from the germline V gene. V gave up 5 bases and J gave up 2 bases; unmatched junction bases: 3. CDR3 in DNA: TGCAGCGTTAATGACAGGGCTGGGGCCAACGTCCTGACTTTC. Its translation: CSVNDRAGANVLTF.

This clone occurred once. The CDR3 region has the DNA TGTGCCTGGACCCTTCGGACAGGGAGTAGCTTATACGAGCAGTACTTC. It translates to CAWTLRTGSSLYEQYF. The chain combines TRBV30 with TRBJ2-7; TRBD1 matches at 8 bases. Trimming took 4 bases from V and 4 from J; bases not matched to a gene: 15. This CDR3 is built from 16 residues. Germline loops: CDR1 GTSNPN, CDR2 SVGIG (reference sequence).

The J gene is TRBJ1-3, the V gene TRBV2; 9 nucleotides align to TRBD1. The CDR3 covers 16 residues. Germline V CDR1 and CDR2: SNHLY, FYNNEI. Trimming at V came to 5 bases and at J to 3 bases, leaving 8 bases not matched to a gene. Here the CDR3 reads CASSILTGGGGNTIYF. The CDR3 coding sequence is TGTGCCAGCAGTATCTTGACAGGGGGTGGTGGAAACACCATATATTTT.

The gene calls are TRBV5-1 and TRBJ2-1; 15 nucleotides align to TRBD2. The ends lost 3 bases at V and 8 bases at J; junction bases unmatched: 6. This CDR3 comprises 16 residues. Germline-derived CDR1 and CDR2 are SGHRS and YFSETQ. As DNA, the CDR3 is TGCGCCAGCAGCTGGAGGACTAGCGGGAGGGCCGATGAGCAGTTCTTC. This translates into CASSWRTSGRADEQFF.

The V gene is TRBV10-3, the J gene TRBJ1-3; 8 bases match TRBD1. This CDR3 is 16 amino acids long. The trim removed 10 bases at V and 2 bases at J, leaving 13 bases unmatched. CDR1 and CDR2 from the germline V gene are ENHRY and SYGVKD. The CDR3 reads CATATRTGMTGNTIYF. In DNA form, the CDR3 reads TGTGCCACCGCTACCCGGACAGGGATGACTGGAAACACCATATATTTT.

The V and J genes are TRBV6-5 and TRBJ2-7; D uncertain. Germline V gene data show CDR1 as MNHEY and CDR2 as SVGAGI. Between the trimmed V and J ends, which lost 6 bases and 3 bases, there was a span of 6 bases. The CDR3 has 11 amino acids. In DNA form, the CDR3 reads TGTGCCAGCAGGGCAAACTACGAGCAGTACTTC. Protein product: CASRANYEQYF.

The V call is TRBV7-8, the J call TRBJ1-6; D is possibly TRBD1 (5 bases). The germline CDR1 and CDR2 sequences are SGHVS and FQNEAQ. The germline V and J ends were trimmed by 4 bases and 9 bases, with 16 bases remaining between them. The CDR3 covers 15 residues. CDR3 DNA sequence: TGTGCCAGCAGCTCGCTGACAGAAGGCTTTTCACCCCTCCACTTT. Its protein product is CASSSLTEGFSPLHF.

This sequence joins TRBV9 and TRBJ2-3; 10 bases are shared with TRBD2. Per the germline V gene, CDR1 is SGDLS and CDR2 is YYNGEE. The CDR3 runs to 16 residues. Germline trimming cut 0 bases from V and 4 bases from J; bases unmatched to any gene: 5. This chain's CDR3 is CASSVAPSGGADTQYF. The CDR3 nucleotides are TGTGCCAGCAGCGTAGCCCCTAGCGGGGGAGCAGATACGCAGTATTTT.

The CDR3 sequence: CAIRGDSPYEQYF. As DNA, the CDR3 is TGTGCCATCAGGGGGGACAGCCCATACGAGCAGTACTTC. The chain uses TRBV10-3 and TRBJ2-7, with 7 bases matching TRBD1. V lost 6 bases, J lost 4 bases, and 6 bases stayed unmatched. Per the germline V gene, CDR1 is ENHRY and CDR2 is SYGVKD. CDR3 length: 13 amino acids.

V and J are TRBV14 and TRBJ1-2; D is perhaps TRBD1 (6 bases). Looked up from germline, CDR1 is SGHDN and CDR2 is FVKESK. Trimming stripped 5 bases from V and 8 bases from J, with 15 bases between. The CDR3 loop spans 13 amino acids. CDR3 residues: CASSRNRDGGYTF. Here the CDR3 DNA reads TGTGCCAGCAGCAGGAACAGGGACGGCGGCTACACCTTC.

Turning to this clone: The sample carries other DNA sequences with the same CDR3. Written as DNA, the CDR3 is TGTGCCAGCAGCCGGGACTTTAATGAAAAACTGTTTTTT. The encoded protein is CASSRDFNEKLFF. This chain uses TRBV6-6 with TRBJ1-4, with D possibly TRBD1 on 5 matching bases. Trimming removed 6 bases at V and 4 bases at J, with 9 bases between. The CDR3 covers 13 residues. Germline CDR1 and CDR2: MNHNY and SVGAGI (reference sequence).

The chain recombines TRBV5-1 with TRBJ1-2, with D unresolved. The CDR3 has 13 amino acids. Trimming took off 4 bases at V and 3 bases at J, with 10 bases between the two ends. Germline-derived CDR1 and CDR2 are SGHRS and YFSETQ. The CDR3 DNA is TGCGCCAGCAGCGGAGGAGTCTACTATGGCTACACCTTC. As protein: CASSGGVYYGYTF.

In DNA form, the CDR3 reads TGTGCCAGCAGCTCCGGGACTAGCGTTACCGGGGAGCTGTTTTTT. It codes for CASSSGTSVTGELFF. The chain combines TRBV7-3 with TRBJ2-2; 10 positions agree with TRBD2. V shed 4 bases and J 5 bases; nucleotides not matched to a gene: 4. This CDR3 contains 15 residues. The V gene's germline CDR1 is SGHTA and CDR2 FQGTGA. Together with reference TRBV7-3 and TRBJ2-2, the CDR3 gives the full variable domain: GAGVSQTPSNKVTEKGKYVELRCDPISGHTALYWYRQSLGQGPEFLIYFQGTGAADDSGLPNDRFFAVRPEGSVSTLKIQRTERGDSAVYLCASSSGTSVTGELFFGEGSRLTVL.